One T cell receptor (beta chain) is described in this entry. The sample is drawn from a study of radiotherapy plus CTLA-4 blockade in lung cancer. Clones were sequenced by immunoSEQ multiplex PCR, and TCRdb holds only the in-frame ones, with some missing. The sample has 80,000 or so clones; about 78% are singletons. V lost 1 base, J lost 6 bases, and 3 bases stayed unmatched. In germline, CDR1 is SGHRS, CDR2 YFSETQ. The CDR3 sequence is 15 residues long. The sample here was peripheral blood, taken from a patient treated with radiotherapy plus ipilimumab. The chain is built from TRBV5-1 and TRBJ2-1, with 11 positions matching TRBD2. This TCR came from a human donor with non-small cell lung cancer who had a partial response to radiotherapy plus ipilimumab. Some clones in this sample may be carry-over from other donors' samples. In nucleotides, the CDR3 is TGCGCCAGCAGCTTGAGTCTAGCGGGAGGCAATGAGCAGTTCTTC. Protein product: CASSLSLAGGNEQFF.